This T cell receptor (beta chain) was sequenced in a study of neurological immune-mediated disorders. Study findings and constraints: The most TCR clonal expansion was seen in HTLV-1-associated myelopathy, whereas the least was seen in multiple sclerosis, below the level in healthy controls.

This clonotype was counted many times. Its antigen remains unidentified. TCRdb re-derived calls from the 5' RACE reads in MiXCR, one entry per CDR3 protein. The repertoire holds about 50,000 distinct CDR3 sequences, roughly 4.4% seen once, with around 3% in the top ten. Sequenced: PBMCs. The receptor was derived from a man aged 50 to 60 with multiple sclerosis.

The CDR3 spells CSAQTPTGRRVSYNEQFF. CDR3 coding DNA: TGCAGTGCTCAAACCCCCACAGGGCGTCGTGTCTCCTACAATGAGCAGTTCTTC. The rearrangement joins TRBV20-1 to TRBJ2-1; D might be TRBD1 (6 bases). The ends were cut back, 5 bases at V and 0 bases at J, with 23 bases in the middle. Germline loops: CDR1 DFQATT, CDR2 SNEGSKA (reference sequence). This CDR3 region has 18 residues.